This is a list of T cell receptor beta chains from one sample in a study of cytomegalovirus exposure and HLA in healthy donors. Only in-frame clones appear in the TCRdb table, and some are missing; sequencing was by immunoSEQ multiplex PCR. The table includes about 120,000 clones, 86% detected once. Sequencing input: PBMCs. The receptors shown here come from a man younger than 30 in good health and CMV-seronegative. Both conserved end residues are part of each CDR3. D genes are given only for firm matches. Only part of the rows carry a size: once, few, many, or a class if the clone is expanded.

TRBV25-1	-	TRBD1	TRBJ1-1	TGTGCCAGCAGTGACGACAGGGGGCGATACACTGAAGCTTTCTTT	CASSDDRGRYTEAFF
TRBV5-1	-	TRBD1	TRBJ2-5	TGCGCCAGCAGGAAGGGACAGCAAGAGACCCAGTACTTC	CASRKGQQETQYF
TRBV10-3	-	TRBD1	TRBJ2-7	TGTGCCATCAGTGAGTCAGGGACAGGGGTCGACGAGCAGTACTTC	CAISESGTGVDEQYF
TRBV19	-	TRBD1	TRBJ2-7	TGTGCCAGTAGTATAGGATCCGGGACAGGGAACTCCTACGAGCAGTACTTC	CASSIGSGTGNSYEQYF
TRBV7-8	-	-	TRBJ2-7	TGTGCCAGCAGCGGATCTTGGGCGGGAAGTATCGACGAGCAGTACTTC	CASSGSWAGSIDEQYF
TRBV2	-	TRBD2	TRBJ2-1	TGTGCCAGCAGTGGCCAGCGGGGGGTGAATGAGCAGTTCTTC	CASSGQRGVNEQFF
TRBV5-6	-	-	TRBJ2-7	TGTGCCAGCAGCTTGGGTCTGGGGACACCGGCGTACTACGAGCAGTACTTC	CASSLGLGTPAYYEQYF
TRBV10-3	-	TRBD2	TRBJ2-7	TGTGCCATCAGTGATGTCCAGACTAGCGGGACATACGAGCAGTACTTC	CAISDVQTSGTYEQYF
TRBV7-9	once	-	TRBJ2-7	TGTGCCAGCAGCTTATCGAGGTACGACTCCTACGAGCAGTACTTC	CASSLSRYDSYEQYF
TRBV19	few	-	TRBJ1-2	TGTGCCAGTACCGGTGGTTTTGGCTATGGCTACACCTTC	CASTGGFGYGYTF
TRBV5-1	-	-	TRBJ2-5	TGCGCCAGCAGCTTGACTAGCCGGGGGACCCAGTACTTC	CASSLTSRGTQYF
TRBV18	few	TRBD1	TRBJ2-3	TGTGCCAGCTCGAGACAGGGAGCTAGCACAGATACGCAGTATTTT	CASSRQGASTDTQYF
TRBV9	-	TRBD1	TRBJ2-2	TGTGCCAGCAGCAGGGGGCCGGGCGGGGAGCTGTTTTTT	CASSRGPGGELFF
TRBV6-5	-	TRBD1	TRBJ1-5	TGTGCCAGCAGTTACTCAACAGGGGATCAGCCCCAGCATTTT	CASSYSTGDQPQHF